What follows is one T cell receptor (beta chain) and its context. Its antigen is unidentified. These data belong to a study of cytomegalovirus exposure and HLA in healthy donors. General study findings and limits: It was reportedly the case that the classifier diagnosed cytomegalovirus status with high specificity and sensitivity.

Profiling relied on immunoSEQ multiplex PCR, and the TCRdb table lists in-frame clones only, not all of them. The table has some 130,000 clones, just under 85% seen once. Germline CDR1 LGHNA, CDR2 YNFKEQ. The CDR3 is 17 residues long. V dropped 3 bases and J dropped 2; count of bases not matched to a gene: 7. The chain is built from TRBV4-2 and TRBJ2-3; 11 bases align to TRBD2. Sequencing was carried out using PBMCs. The receptor comes from a woman younger than 45 in good health and CMV-seronegative. The CDR3 sequence is CASSQQIAGGITDTQYF. CDR3 DNA sequence: TGTGCCAGCAGCCAGCAAATAGCGGGGGGGATCACAGATACGCAGTATTTT.